The clone carrying this T cell receptor beta chain showed up many times. Sample time point: newly diagnosed GD, antithyroid drugs for less than 3 months. RNA isolated from PBMCs was used to make the TCR library. HTBI primers from iRepertoire and Arm-PCR of CDR3 regions yielded the TCR beta libraries. TCRdb ran MiXCR on the multiplex PCR reads and lists one entry per CDR3 protein. The data show fewer than 650,000 distinct CDR3 sequences, roughly a sixth seen once. These data are taken from a study of regulatory T cells in long-lasting Graves disease. These records were also assigned to another study, of T cells in Graves' hyperthyroidism and ophthalmopathy.

The TCR comes from a man younger than 30 with Graves disease. The sample was peripheral blood mononuclear cells (PBMCs), taken at new diagnosis, from a patient treated with antithyroid drugs.

CDR3 in DNA: TGCAGCGTTGAAGACCAGCGGGAGACCTACGAGCAGTACTTC. It is translated as CSVEDQRETYEQYF. J is TRBJ2-7 and V is TRBV29-1, with 8 positions matching TRBD2. The V segment lost 0 bases and the J segment 2 bases; nucleotides outside the gene matches: 3. The CDR3 covers 14 residues. Germline loops: CDR1 SQVTM, CDR2 ANQGSEA.